Below, 23 T cell receptor beta chains from the same sample are listed, as sequenced in a study of T cell responses to AZD1222 COVID-19 vaccine. Here immunoSEQ multiplex PCR was the method, and the copy in TCRdb shows in-frame clones only, minus some. The sample has approximately 130,000 clones, 88% seen once. Source: peripheral blood, taken 28 days after the second AZD1222 dose. Source of these receptors: an adult who received the AZD1222 COVID-19 vaccine.

The CDR3 loop reads CASSPDREATGELFF. The CDR3 DNA reads as TGTGCCAGCAGCCCCGACAGGGAGGCCACCGGGGAGCTGTTTTTT. The V and J genes are TRBV7-7 and TRBJ2-2; D perhaps matches TRBD1 (7 bases). Germline V lookup: CDR1 SSHAT, CDR2 FNYEAQ (reference sequence). Trimming pared 5 bases from V and 4 bases from J, leaving 14 bases between. This CDR3 contains 15 residues.

This clone was found once. This rearrangement joins TRBV6-5 to TRBJ2-7; 10 nucleotides agree with TRBD1. V shed 5 bases and J 3 bases; nucleotides not matched to a gene: 7. CDR1 and CDR2 from the germline V gene are MNHEY and SVGAGI. This CDR3 has 15 amino acids. The CDR3 bases are TGTGCCAGCAGTCCTATGGGACAGGGGCGCTACGAGCAGTACTTC. This sequence encodes CASSPMGQGRYEQYF.

The chain couples TRBV19 to TRBJ2-3; the match to TRBD1 covers 10 bases. CDR1 and CDR2 from the germline V gene are LNHDA and SQIVND (reference sequence). V was clipped by 6 bases and J by 4 bases; unmatched bases: 7. The CDR3 is made up of 15 amino acids. The CDR3 sequence: CASSRDRGIPDTQYF. The CDR3 DNA sequence: TGTGCCAGTAGCAGGGACAGGGGAATACCAGATACGCAGTATTTT. Complete variable domain (other parts from reference TRBV19 and TRBJ2-3): DGGITQSPKYLFRKEGQNVTLSCEQNLNHDAMYWYRQDPGQGLRLIYYSQIVNDFQKGDIAEGYSVSREKKESFPLTVTSAQKNPTAFYLCASSRDRGIPDTQYFGPGTRLTVL.

This clone occurred a few times. This chain joins TRBV27 and TRBJ1-6, with 11 nucleotides matching TRBD1. The V gene's germline CDR1 is MNHEY and CDR2 SMNVEV (reference sequence). The junction had 2 bases not matched to a gene; V was cut back by 3 bases and J by 7 bases. This CDR3 spans 15 amino acids. CDR3 loop: CASSFRDRGNSPLHF. CDR3 nucleotide sequence: TGTGCCAGCAGTTTCCGGGACAGGGGGAATTCACCCCTCCACTTT.

This sequence joins TRBV28 and TRBJ2-1; 10 bases are shared with TRBD2. Germline-derived CDR1 and CDR2 are MDHEN and SYDVKM. V shed 2 bases, J shed 8 bases, and the junction held 9 bases outside the gene matches. The CDR3 is 16 residues long. The CDR3 spells CASSLRLAGVYHEQFF. In DNA, the CDR3 is TGTGCCAGCAGTTTAAGGCTAGCGGGAGTTTACCATGAGCAGTTCTTC.

J is TRBJ1-1 and V is TRBV6-5; D unclear. From germline, CDR1 is MNHEY and CDR2 SVGAGI. V lost 7 bases and J lost 0, with 12 bases in between. CDR3 length equals 14 residues. Written as DNA, the CDR3 is TGTGCCAGCACACCCGGAGCGATGAACACTGAAGCTTTCTTT. It translates to CASTPGAMNTEAFF.

The rearrangement joins TRBV5-4 to TRBJ2-7; D gene ambiguous. Germline-derived CDR1 and CDR2 are SGHNT and YYREEE (reference sequence). The CDR3 contains 14 residues. The V gene lost 0 bases and the J gene lost 2 bases, with 9 bases spanning the gap. The CDR3: CASSLAKGTYEQYF. For the CDR3, the DNA is TGTGCCAGCAGCTTGGCCAAGGGTACCTACGAGCAGTACTTC.

The V and J genes are TRBV5-6 and TRBJ2-7, with 9 bases fitting TRBD2. The V segment lost 4 bases and the J segment 2 bases; nucleotides outside the gene matches: 7. Germline lookup yields CDR1 SGHDT and CDR2 YYEEEE. This CDR3 has 15 residues. CDR3 residues: CASSPLAGGAYEQYF. In nucleotides, the CDR3 is TGTGCCAGCAGCCCCCTCGCGGGGGGGGCCTACGAGCAGTACTTC.

J is TRBJ2-5 and V is TRBV29-1; D remains ambiguous. V dropped 6 bases and J dropped 2 bases, with 7 bases sitting between them. This CDR3 region has 11 residues. Per the germline V gene, CDR1 is SQVTM and CDR2 is ANQGSEA. The chain's CDR3 is CSVHLQETQYF. CDR3 DNA sequence: TGCAGCGTGCACTTACAAGAGACCCAGTACTTC.

This clone was seen just once. The rearrangement uses TRBV30 and TRBJ1-5; 7 positions agree with TRBD1. Germline V CDR1 and CDR2: GTSNPN, SVGIG (reference sequence). CDR3 size: 15 residues. V dropped 0 bases and J dropped 3; count of bases not matched to a gene: 5. The CDR3 protein is CAWSVPGTDNQPQHF. CDR3 nucleotides: TGTGCCTGGAGTGTACCGGGGACAGACAATCAGCCCCAGCATTTT.

The gene calls are TRBV4-3 and TRBJ2-1; 8 bases match TRBD1. Germline CDR1 LGHNA, CDR2 YSLEER. The J segment lost 9 bases and the V segment lost 2 bases, leaving 12 bases of the junction unmatched. This CDR3 contains 16 residues. CDR3 sequence (DNA): TGCGCCAGCAGCCAAAGACAGGGGCGAAGTTTTGGTGAGCAGTTCTTC. Its protein product is CASSQRQGRSFGEQFF.

V usage is TRBV10-2 and J usage is TRBJ2-1; TRBD1 is a possible D gene (6 bases). This CDR3 has 14 amino acids. The germline V gene has CDR1 WSHSY and CDR2 SAAADI. With 7 bases removed from V and 3 bases from J, the gap between germline ends came to 13 bases. CDR3 amino acids: CASTRDMNYNEQFF. CDR3 in DNA: TGCGCCAGCACGAGGGACATGAACTACAATGAGCAGTTCTTC.

The gene calls are TRBV7-9 and TRBJ1-5; 11 positions match TRBD1. V trimming: 3 bases; J trimming: 1 base; junction bases outside the gene matches: 5. The CDR3 length is 17 residues. Germline CDR1 SEHNR, CDR2 FQNEAQ (reference sequence). The CDR3 sequence is CASSFGTGGSSNQPQHF. CDR3 nucleotides: TGTGCCAGCAGCTTTGGGACAGGGGGTAGCAGCAATCAGCCCCAGCATTTT.

V and J are TRBV3-1 (or the pseudogene TRBV3-2) and TRBJ1-5, with a tentative D call TRBD1 (5 bases). V was trimmed by 2 bases and J by 9 bases, leaving 26 bases between them. The CDR3 has 18 amino acids. Germline lookup yields CDR1 LGHDT and CDR2 YNNKEL (reference sequence). Here the CDR3 reads CASSQPPGPKIAHRPQHF. CDR3 nucleotide sequence: TGTGCCAGCAGCCAACCACCGGGGCCTAAAATTGCTCATCGGCCCCAGCATTTT.

J is TRBJ1-2 and V is TRBV5-6; D not certain. The CDR3 is 13 amino acids. Germline lookup yields CDR1 SGHDT and CDR2 YYEEEE. Trimming pared 0 bases from V and 4 bases from J, leaving 7 bases between. CDR3 loop: CASSLGLGYGYTF. The CDR3 nucleotides read TGTGCCAGCAGCTTGGGCCTGGGCTATGGCTACACCTTC.

This clone was counted a single time. The genes are TRBV10-3 and TRBJ2-7; TRBD2 matches at 12 bases. After removal of 6 bases from V and 5 bases from J, the junction contained 11 bases not matched to a gene. Germline V gene sequence: CDR1 ENHRY, CDR2 SYGVKD. The CDR3 has 16 amino acids. CDR3 residues: CAISQTSGRVGDEQYF. The CDR3, as DNA: TGTGCCATCAGCCAGACTAGCGGGAGAGTTGGCGACGAGCAGTACTTC.

V is TRBV2 and J is TRBJ1-2; TRBD1 is a possible D gene (6 bases). The CDR3 runs to 13 residues. CDR1 and CDR2 (germline): SNHLY, FYNNEI. Trimming pared 5 bases from V and 4 bases from J, leaving 11 bases between. CDR3 loop: CASSLDSSYGYTF. CDR3 nucleotide sequence: TGTGCCAGCAGTCTGGACAGTAGCTATGGCTACACCTTC.

The chain combines TRBV12-5 with TRBJ1-2; D might be TRBD1 (6 bases). CDR1 is LGHNT and CDR2 is FRNRAP in the germline V gene. The length of the CDR3 is 15 residues. V was trimmed by 1 base and J by 4 bases, leaving 13 bases between them. The chain's CDR3 is CASGLGSQGPYGYTF. Written as DNA, the CDR3 is TGTGCTAGTGGTTTGGGTTCTCAGGGGCCCTATGGCTACACCTTC.

V gene TRBV3-1 (or the pseudogene TRBV3-2) combines with J gene TRBJ1-4, with 8 bases that match TRBD1. Trimming took 6 bases from V and 0 from J; bases not matched to a gene: 9. The CDR3 consists of 17 residues. Germline lookup yields CDR1 LGHDT and CDR2 YNNKEL (reference sequence). The CDR3 DNA sequence: TGTGCCAGCAGTAGAAAGACAGGGGTTGCAACTAATGAAAAACTGTTTTTT. Protein: CASSRKTGVATNEKLFF.

The chain combines TRBV12-3 or TRBV12-4 with TRBJ1-4; D call uncertain. Trimming took off 6 bases at V and 7 bases at J, with 12 bases between the two ends. This CDR3 contains 13 residues. The CDR3 loop is CASSDRVREKLFF. In DNA form, the CDR3 reads TGTGCCAGCAGCGACCGGGTACGTGAAAAACTGTTTTTT.

The table lists this clone with a few counts. The gene calls are TRBV6-5 and TRBJ1-2; TRBD1 is a possible D gene (5 bases). Germline values: CDR1 MNHEY, CDR2 SVGAGI. This CDR3 has 14 amino acids. Trimming took 7 bases from V and 2 from J, leaving 14 bases between them. The CDR3: CASNPSGQNYGYTF. The CDR3 coding sequence is TGTGCCAGCAACCCCTCGGGGCAGAACTATGGCTACACCTTC.

The V gene is TRBV6-1, the J gene TRBJ2-4; D might be TRBD2 (7 bases). The CDR3 consists of 17 residues. V gave up 2 bases and J gave up 8 bases, with 22 bases separating them. Per germline, CDR1 MNHNS and CDR2 SASEGT. The CDR3 region has the DNA TGTGCCAGCAGTGAAAGGGGGAGGGGAGGGTTGAGGGACATTCAGTACTTC. Protein product: CASSERGRGGLRDIQYF.

The rearrangement links TRBV28 to TRBJ1-2, with TRBD1 matching over 8 bases. Per the germline V gene, CDR1 is MDHEN and CDR2 is SYDVKM. V was pared by 10 bases and J by 7 bases, with 11 bases of the junction left unmatched. The CDR3 runs to 13 residues. In DNA form, the CDR3 reads TGTGCCACCATCTCTCGGACAGGGAGTGGCTACACCTTC. Translated: CATISRTGSGYTF.